Here is one T cell receptor beta chain with its context. Its antigen is undetermined. This entry is derived from a study of T cell responses to AZD1222 COVID-19 vaccine. Study-level results: When two AZD1222 doses had been given, Spike-specific TCR breadth and depth rose. No day 14 peak samples; only post-peak repertoires were characterized. Variant regions that are unmutated are reportedly the target of nearly half of spike-specific TCRs. CD4 TCRs associated with vaccination spanned spike, dominating at 160-218 and 743-854.

Profiled with immunoSEQ multiplex PCR; TCRdb holds only in-frame clones, not every one. The table lists over 60,000 clones, 80% of them singletons. This CDR3 contains 17 residues. V was clipped by 1 base and J by 2 bases; unmatched bases: 6. The germline CDR1 and CDR2 sequences are PRHDT and FYEKMQ (reference sequence). The specimen was peripheral blood, collected 28 days after the second AZD1222 dose. The chain is built from TRBV13 and TRBJ2-1, with TRBD1 matching 9 bases. The source of this sequence is an adult who received the AZD1222 COVID-19 vaccine. The CDR3, as DNA: TGTGCCAGCAGCTTAGACAGGGGGCCCATCGCCTACAATGAGCAGTTCTTC. Its translation is CASSLDRGPIAYNEQFF.